The rows below give T cell receptor beta chains drawn from one sample of a study of human T cells and chemical hapten exposure. MiXCR was run by TCRdb on the 5' RACE reads, yielding one entry per CDR3 protein. The table includes 110,000 or so distinct CDR3 sequences, 15% to 20% detected once. These receptors were taken from a human donor in good health. Both conserved end residues are part of each CDR3. The order of the fields is D gene, J gene, V gene, clone size, CDR3 length, CDR3 protein, CDR3 DNA. A D gene is named only where the DNA matches it firmly. The size field is filled for only some rows; it gives once, few, many or a size class.

>NA|TRBJ2-1|TRBV30|NA|12
CAWRALYNEQFF
TGTGCCTGGAGGGCCCTCTACAATGAGCAGTTCTTC
>TRBD1|TRBJ2-7|TRBV12-3/TRBV12-4|NA|15
CASSSGTGNSYEQYF
TGTGCCAGCAGTTCTGGGACAGGGAACTCCTACGAGCAGTACTTC
>NA|TRBJ2-6|TRBV30|NA|18
CAWTVRSAKYSGANVLTF
TGTGCCTGGACCGTGAGATCAGCTAAATACTCTGGGGCCAACGTCCTGACTTTC
>TRBD1|TRBJ2-2|TRBV20-1|few|15
CSAPKQGAGTGELFF
TGCAGTGCTCCAAAACAGGGGGCGGGCACCGGGGAGCTGTTTTTT
>NA|TRBJ1-5|TRBV30|few|16
CALQPGPGTLRQPQHF
TGTGCCTTACAGCCGGGACCCGGTACCCTGCGGCAGCCCCAGCATTTT
>NA|TRBJ2-5|TRBV28|NA|11
CASSSLRAQYF
TGTGCCAGCAGTTCCCTCAGGGCCCAGTACTTC
>NA|TRBJ2-1|TRBV7-9|many|12
CASSLGYNEQFF
TGTGCCAGCAGCTTGGGTTACAATGAGCAGTTCTTC
>TRBD2|TRBJ2-1|TRBV9|few|19
CASSASGLAGGLYPNEQFF
TGTGCCAGCAGCGCATCCGGACTAGCGGGAGGCCTCTACCCTAATGAGCAGTTCTTC
>NA|TRBJ2-6|TRBV15|few|16
CATSRDISGGANVLTF
TGTGCCACCAGCAGAGATATAAGTGGTGGGGCCAACGTCCTGACTTTC
>TRBD2|TRBJ2-3|TRBV6-2/TRBV6-3|NA|15
CASSKGTSGRDTQYF
TGTGCCAGCAGCAAAGGGACTAGCGGAAGGGATACGCAGTATTTT
>NA|TRBJ2-3|TRBV7-2|NA|12
CASSLGSATQYF
TGTGCCAGCAGCTTGGGTAGCGCTACGCAGTATTTT
>TRBD1|TRBJ2-1|TRBV19|NA|14
CASSKRGQSNEQFF
TGTGCCAGTAGTAAACGGGGACAGTCGAATGAGCAGTTCTTC
>TRBD1|TRBJ1-5|TRBV7-6|few|14
CASSPGGGNQPQHF
TGTGCCAGCAGTCCAGGGGGAGGCAATCAGCCCCAGCATTTT
>NA|TRBJ1-5|TRBV28|few|14
CASSLLGEGQPQHF
TGTGCCAGCAGTTTACTAGGGGAGGGTCAGCCCCAGCATTTT
>TRBD1|TRBJ1-5|TRBV6-5|NA|16
CASSKTRTGRGQPQHF
TGTGCCAGCAGTAAGACCAGGACAGGTCGCGGTCAGCCCCAGCATTTT
>NA|TRBJ2-5|TRBV13|NA|15
CASSFLSRSQETQYF
TGTGCCAGCAGCTTCCTCTCACGCAGCCAAGAGACCCAGTACTTC
>TRBD2|TRBJ2-1|TRBV28|NA|15
CASSRVLSGSAVQFF
TGTGCCAGCAGTCGGGTTTTGAGCGGGAGCGCGGTGCAGTTCTTC
>TRBD2|TRBJ2-3|TRBV6-5|NA|15
CASSRTSGTGDTQYF
TGTGCCAGCAGTCGGACTAGCGGGACGGGCGATACGCAGTATTTT
>NA|TRBJ1-1|TRBV10-3|NA|13
CAISGQENTEAFF
TGTGCCATCAGTGGGCAGGAGAACACTGAAGCTTTCTTT
>NA|TRBJ2-2|TRBV5-1|NA|14
CASSSRDFTGELFF
TGCGCCAGCAGCTCTCGGGATTTCACCGGGGAGCTGTTTTTT
>NA|TRBJ2-3|TRBV18|few|13
CASSPPLLDTQYF
TGTGCCAGCTCACCACCCCTGCTGGATACGCAGTATTTT
>TRBD1|TRBJ1-1|TRBV28|NA|17
CASTEWLWTGGITEAFF
TGTGCCAGCACCGAATGGCTCTGGACAGGGGGCATCACTGAAGCTTTCTTT
>TRBD1|TRBJ2-1|TRBV6-8|few|15
CASSMGQHPYNEQFF
TGTGCCAGCAGTATGGGACAGCACCCCTACAATGAGCAGTTCTTC
>TRBD2|TRBJ2-1|TRBV10-1|NA|16
CASSESIAGGRDEQFF
TGCGCCAGCAGTGAGTCGATAGCGGGAGGGCGGGATGAGCAGTTCTTC
>TRBD1|TRBJ1-2|TRBV6-1|NA|14
CASSGETGHRGYTF
TGTGCCAGCAGTGGGGAGACAGGGCATCGAGGCTACACCTTC
>NA|TRBJ1-4|TRBV5-1|NA|17
CASSPRGQGPTNEKLFF
TGCGCCAGCAGCCCCCGTGGGCAGGGGCCAACTAATGAAAAACTGTTTTTT
>NA|TRBJ2-1|TRBV20-1|few|11
CSARLVLGLFF
TGCAGTGCGAGGCTAGTATTGGGGCTGTTCTTC
>NA|TRBJ2-1|TRBV18|NA|13
CASSPTHSDEQFF
TGTGCCAGCTCACCGACCCATTCGGATGAGCAGTTCTTC
>NA|TRBJ1-5|TRBV20-1|few|17
CSAVKSGTVYSNQPQHF
TGCAGTGCGGTCAAATCTGGGACGGTCTATAGCAATCAGCCCCAGCATTTT
>TRBD1|TRBJ1-5|TRBV28|few|17
CASSSPSRGPSNQPQHF
TGTGCCAGCAGCTCCCCGAGCAGGGGGCCCAGCAATCAGCCCCAGCATTTT
>NA|TRBJ2-3|TRBV4-1|NA|17
CASSQKRPVKEGDTQYF
TGCGCCAGCAGCCAGAAACGACCTGTGAAAGAGGGAGATACGCAGTATTTT
>NA|TRBJ2-6|TRBV27|NA|17
CASSTPEGPSGANVLTF
TGTGCCAGCAGTACCCCGGAGGGGCCCTCTGGGGCCAACGTCCTGACTTTC
>TRBD2|TRBJ2-1|TRBV2|many|13
CASSAGGDNEQFF
TGTGCCAGCAGTGCGGGAGGGGACAATGAGCAGTTCTTC
>NA|TRBJ2-3|TRBV5-1|few|19
CASRKRSGLGGSSTDTQYF
TGCGCCAGCAGAAAAAGGAGCGGTTTGGGGGGCTCTAGCACAGATACGCAGTATTTT
>NA|TRBJ2-1|TRBV6-2/TRBV6-3|few|11
CASSNGNEQFF
TGTGCCAGCTCGAACGGGAATGAGCAGTTCTTC
>NA|TRBJ2-3|TRBV12-3/TRBV12-4|NA|18
CASSQRGSGARGTDTQYF
TGTGCCAGCAGCCAGAGGGGTTCGGGGGCTCGTGGCACAGATACGCAGTATTTT
>TRBD2|TRBJ2-2|TRBV19|NA|16
CASSTRLAGSTGELFF
TGTGCCAGTAGCACCAGACTAGCGGGATCGACCGGGGAGCTGTTTTTT
>NA|TRBJ1-3|TRBV18|NA|14
CASSQDLSGNTIYF
TGTGCCAGCTCACAGGATCTCTCTGGAAACACCATATATTTT
>NA|TRBJ1-4|TRBV7-2|NA|16
CASSLEEWGRSEKLFF
TGTGCCAGCAGCTTAGAGGAATGGGGGCGATCGGAAAAACTGTTTTTT
>TRBD2|TRBJ2-1|TRBV12-3/TRBV12-4|NA|15
CASSPGLADYNEQFF
TGTGCCAGCAGCCCGGGACTAGCTGATTACAATGAGCAGTTCTTC
>TRBD1|TRBJ1-5|TRBV7-9|NA|14
CASSATGRNQPQHF
TGTGCCAGCAGCGCGACAGGGAGGAATCAGCCCCAGCATTTT
>NA|TRBJ2-1|TRBV5-6|NA|14
CASSLVGRNNEQFF
TGTGCCAGCAGCTTGGTGGGCAGGAACAATGAGCAGTTCTTC
>NA|TRBJ1-1|TRBV23-1|NA|14
CASSHRANLSEAFF
TGCGCCAGCAGTCATAGGGCGAATTTGTCTGAAGCTTTCTTT
>TRBD1|TRBJ2-5|TRBV9|NA|15
CASSVGQGPSETQYF
TGTGCCAGCAGCGTAGGACAGGGCCCTTCAGAGACCCAGTACTTC
>TRBD1|TRBJ2-1|TRBV18|few|15
CATSRRTGGYNEQFF
TGTGCCACCTCCCGACGGACAGGGGGCTACAATGAGCAGTTCTTC